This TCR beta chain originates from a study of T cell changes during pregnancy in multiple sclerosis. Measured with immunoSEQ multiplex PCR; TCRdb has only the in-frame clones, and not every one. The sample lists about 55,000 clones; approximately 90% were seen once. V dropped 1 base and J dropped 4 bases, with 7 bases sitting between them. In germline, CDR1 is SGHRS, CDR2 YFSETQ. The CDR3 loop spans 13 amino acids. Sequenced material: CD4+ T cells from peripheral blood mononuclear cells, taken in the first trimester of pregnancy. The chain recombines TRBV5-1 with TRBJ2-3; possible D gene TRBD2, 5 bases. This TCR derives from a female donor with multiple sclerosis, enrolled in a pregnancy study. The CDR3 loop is CASSLPSPDTQYF. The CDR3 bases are TGCGCCAGCAGCTTGCCTAGCCCAGATACGCAGTATTTT.